This T cell receptor beta chain was sequenced in a study of blood T cells in healthy people across ages. Whole-study findings and limits: Samples with more naive T cells showed higher observed beta diversity. It was the long-lived donors that had more naive CD4+ cells and higher diversity than aged donors.

Next came a second PCR, run for about 7 to 12 cycles, which used a sample-barcoded 5' primer along with a J-beta primer mix. Each cDNA molecule was tagged by a template-switch adaptor with 12 random nucleotides. TCRdb ran MiXCR on the 5' RACE reads and lists one entry per CDR3 protein. The table lists roughly 650,000 distinct CDR3 sequences, about 30% of them singletons. V gave up 6 bases and J gave up 2 bases, with 9 bases separating them. The CDR3 is 13 residues long. Germline loops: CDR1 KGHDR, CDR2 SFDVKD. In the case of this clonotype: What it binds is not known.

Individuals who donated were healthy Caucasians from Russia aged 6 to 90. The sequence was obtained from an elderly woman in good health. J is TRBJ2-5 and V is TRBV24-1; D is uncertain. Source material: blood. The CDR3 spells CATSHDKQETQYF. In DNA, the CDR3 is TGTGCCACCAGTCATGACAAACAAGAGACCCAGTACTTC.